This TCR beta chain was profiled in a study of a mutant IDH1 vaccine in newly diagnosed glioma. A remark on this clone: No antigen is known for it.

Time point of the sample: week 5, during vaccination. The investigators gave 300 ug of mutant IDH1 20-mer peptide in each vaccine dose, together with topical imiquimod. The V end was cut by 3 bases, the J end by 8 bases, with 13 bases between. CDR3 size: 13 residues. Germline CDR1 reads MDHEN; CDR2 reads SYDVKM. Profiling relied on immunoSEQ multiplex PCR, and the TCRdb table lists in-frame clones only, not all of them. The data show around 32,000 clones, 75% to 90% seen once. Sequences were derived from peripheral blood mononuclear cells (PBMCs), sampled from a glioma patient whose treatment included an IDH1 peptide vaccine. V usage is TRBV28 and J usage is TRBJ1-1; D might be TRBD1 (5 bases). This receptor was taken from a woman in her thirties or forties with glioma. Some clones in this sample may be carry-over from other donors' samples. CDR3 protein: CASSFPDRGEAFF. CDR3 nucleotides: TGTGCCAGCAGTTTCCCCGATAGGGGCGAAGCTTTCTTT.